This T cell receptor (beta chain) was found in a study of shared clonotypes between healthy human individuals. Study-wide background: Three plates were used per donor for CD4 naive, three for CD4 memory, two for CD8 naive and one for CD8 memory. Study-wide results and limits: The four-donor shared clonotypes exceeded non-shared clonotypes in generation probability, with non-shared ones scoring lower. Among several donors, approximately 5% of naive CD4 clonotypes were found in common.

As regards this clone: Antigen: not known.

The authors distributed each subset's genomic DNA evenly over several immunoSEQ plates. Produced via immunoSEQ multiplex PCR; TCRdb's table is partial and in-frame only. Of hundreds of thousands of clones in the sample, roughly 70% are singletons; the top ten hold approximately 1.7%. CDR3 length equals 12 residues. The germline V gene encodes CDR1 GTSNPN and CDR2 SVGIG (reference sequence). The germline V and J ends were trimmed by 0 bases and 9 bases, with 12 bases remaining between them. The sequence derives from a woman between 25 and 40 years old in good health. Source material: memory CD4+ T cells sorted from blood. Subset: CD45RA-negative fraction. The V call is TRBV30, the J call TRBJ2-7; D assignment may be TRBD1 or TRBD2 (6 bases each). This CDR3 reads CAWSVSEGGQYF. The CDR3 coding sequence is TGTGCCTGGAGTGTAAGCGAGGGGGGGCAGTACTTC.